A selection of T cell receptor beta chains follows, all from one sample in a study of T cell changes during pregnancy in multiple sclerosis. TCRdb's table, derived via immunoSEQ multiplex PCR, lists solely in-frame clones and lacks some. The table has fewer than 45,000 clones, nearly 90% seen once. The material sequenced was CD4+ T cells from peripheral blood mononuclear cells, taken in the first trimester of pregnancy. These receptors came from a female donor with multiple sclerosis, enrolled in a pregnancy study. Both conserved end residues are part of each CDR3. Fields, in order: clone size, CDR3 length, V gene, D gene, J gene, CDR3 protein, CDR3 DNA. D genes are given only for firm matches. Size is omitted from some rows. Given values are once, few, many or a class for expanded clones.

.	15	TRBV7-6	TRBD1	TRBJ2-3	CASSQGQGGTDTQYF	TGTGCCAGCAGCCAAGGACAGGGGGGCACAGATACGCAGTATTTT
once	13	TRBV19	.	TRBJ2-3	CASSIAVTDTQYF	TGTGCCAGTAGTATAGCAGTTACGGATACGCAGTATTTT
.	16	TRBV7-2	TRBD1	TRBJ1-2	CASSLERGLDHYGYTF	TGTGCCAGCAGCTTAGAAAGGGGGCTGGATCACTATGGCTACACCTTC
.	13	TRBV4-1	.	TRBJ2-2	CASNRWGTGELFF	TGCGCCAGCAACAGGTGGGGCACCGGGGAGCTGTTTTTT
.	14	TRBV5-5	.	TRBJ2-7	CASSFGRPSYEQYF	TGTGCCAGCAGCTTCGGGAGACCATCCTACGAGCAGTACTTC
.	15	TRBV7-2	.	TRBJ1-5	CASRPQGYSNQPQHF	TGTGCCAGCAGACCACAGGGTTATAGCAATCAGCCCCAGCATTTT
once	15	TRBV9	.	TRBJ2-6	CASSADGAGANVLTF	TGTGCCAGCAGCGCCGACGGGGCTGGGGCCAACGTCCTGACTTTC
.	13	TRBV7-8	.	TRBJ1-1	CASTVLEGTEAFF	TGTGCCAGCACCGTTCTTGAGGGCACTGAAGCTTTCTTT
.	15	TRBV7-2	.	TRBJ2-3	CASSLQAGSTDTQYF	TGTGCCAGCAGCTTACAGGCGGGGAGCACAGATACGCAGTATTTT
.	18	TRBV7-8	TRBD1	TRBJ1-3	CASSRGQGGLYSGNTIYF	TGTGCCAGCAGCCGAGGACAGGGCGGACTCTACTCTGGAAACACCATATATTTT
.	19	TRBV15	TRBD2	TRBJ2-2	CATSRVRASGGLNTGELFF	TGTGCCACCAGCAGAGTGAGGGCTAGCGGGGGACTTAACACCGGGGAGCTGTTTTTT
.	15	TRBV19	.	TRBJ2-7	CASSTGGFSSYEQYF	TGTGCCAGTAGTACAGGAGGGTTTTCTTCCTACGAGCAGTACTTC
.	16	TRBV15	.	TRBJ1-1	CATSRDGDTLNTEAFF	TGTGCCACCAGCAGAGATGGGGACACCTTGAACACTGAAGCTTTCTTT
.	17	TRBV12-5	TRBD1	TRBJ1-1	CASGRDKPNRGRSEAFF	TGTGCTAGTGGTCGAGACAAGCCTAACAGGGGGCGCTCTGAAGCTTTCTTT
.	11	TRBV20-1	.	TRBJ2-3	CSARPGTKQYF	TGCAGTGCTAGACCCGGGACAAAGCAGTATTTT
.	15	TRBV7-8	TRBD1	TRBJ2-7	CASSLRTGRSYEQYF	TGTGCCAGCAGCCTGAGGACAGGCCGCTCCTACGAGCAGTACTTC
.	17	TRBV7-8	TRBD2	TRBJ2-1	CASSSTGLAGGSNEQFF	TGTGCCAGCAGCTCGACGGGACTAGCGGGGGGTTCGAATGAGCAGTTCTTC
once	13	TRBV19	TRBD1	TRBJ1-1	CATADRIATEAFF	TGTGCCACCGCGGACAGGATCGCCACTGAAGCTTTCTTT
.	11	TRBV20-1	.	TRBJ2-7	CSAETRDEQYF	TGCAGTGCTGAGACCAGGGACGAGCAGTACTTC
.	13	TRBV14	.	TRBJ2-7	CASSPRTEGEQYF	TGTGCCAGCAGCCCAAGGACGGAGGGCGAGCAGTACTTC
.	14	TRBV7-9	.	TRBJ1-3	CASSPRGSGNTIYF	TGTGCCAGCAGCCCGCGGGGGTCTGGAAACACCATATATTTT
once	12	TRBV2	TRBD1	TRBJ2-7	CASRTGIHEQYF	TGTGCCAGCAGGACAGGGATCCACGAGCAGTACTTC
.	16	TRBV9	TRBD2	TRBJ2-3	CASSVGGTSGTDTQYF	TGTGCCAGCAGCGTAGGCGGGACTAGCGGGACAGATACGCAGTATTTT
.	10	TRBV20-1	TRBD1	TRBJ1-2	CSARHQGATF	TGCAGTGCTAGACACCAGGGGGCAACGTTC
.	16	TRBV12-5	.	TRBJ1-1	CASGLVGRGTNTEAFF	TGTGCTAGTGGTTTGGTAGGTCGGGGGACGAACACTGAAGCTTTCTTT
.	15	TRBV18	TRBD1	TRBJ2-7	CASSPSRDRGMWQYF	TGTGCCAGCTCACCCAGTCGGGACAGGGGTATGTGGCAGTACTTC